This record covers a single TCR beta chain. The antigen is not known. Donors were all healthy Caucasians. This sample is part of a study of identical twins. Study outcomes and limitations: There is a chance that invariant MAIT and iNKT cells partially muddied zero-insertion analyses. Weaker excess twin sharing was seen among beta out-of-frame sequences.

A universal primer site was created by template switching, with the cDNA bearing unique molecular identifiers. TCRdb used MiXCR to reprocess the 5' RACE reads, holding one entry per CDR3 protein. The sample lists 450,000 to 500,000 distinct CDR3 sequences, roughly an eighth occurring once. Trimming removed 9 bases from V and 0 bases from J; junction bases left unmatched: 6. Looked up from germline, CDR1 is KGHDR and CDR2 is SFDVKD. CDR3 length equals 14 residues. The same sample was also used in a study of yellow fever vaccine responses in identical twins.

The sample comprised CD4+ T cells sorted from blood. This rearrangement joins TRBV24-1 to TRBJ2-7; 8 positions agree with TRBD2. The sequence was collected from a woman in her late teens or twenties in good health. As DNA, the CDR3 is TGTGCCACCTCACCCGGGGGGGTCTCCTACGAGCAGTACTTC. It specifies CATSPGGVSYEQYF.